Following are 27 T cell receptor beta chains from one sample sequenced in a study of cytomegalovirus exposure and HLA in healthy donors. Produced via immunoSEQ multiplex PCR; TCRdb's table is partial and in-frame only. The table lists about 160,000 clones, around 92% of them singletons. The sample taken for sequencing was PBMCs. All receptors derive from a woman aged 18-35 years in good health and CMV-seropositive.

V is TRBV2 and J is TRBJ1-5, with 8 bases aligning to TRBD1. Per germline, CDR1 SNHLY and CDR2 FYNNEI. J lost 3 bases, V lost 6 bases, and 7 bases had no gene match. This CDR3 has 15 residues. The DNA of the CDR3 is TGTGCCAGCAGGGGGGGACAGGCCTACAATCAGCCCCAGCATTTT. Translated: CASRGGQAYNQPQHF.

This chain links TRBV7-3 with TRBJ2-2; no firm D call. There are 12 residues in the CDR3. V was clipped by 5 bases and J by 2 bases, with 3 bases between them. Germline lookup yields CDR1 SGHTA and CDR2 FQGTGA. Here the CDR3 DNA reads TGTGCCAGCAGCCGTAACACCGGGGAGCTGTTTTTT. This encodes CASSRNTGELFF.

The chain employs TRBV11-1 and TRBJ2-7, with TRBD2 as a possible D gene (5 bases). Trimming pared 1 base from V and 2 bases from J, leaving 12 bases between. This CDR3 contains 15 residues. Germline CDR1 reads SGHAT; CDR2 reads FQDESV (reference sequence). The CDR3 coding sequence is TGTGCCAGCAGCTTAGGCCGGAGGCTCCCCTACGAGCAGTACTTC. Encoded protein: CASSLGRRLPYEQYF.

This chain links TRBV7-9 with TRBJ2-7, with no clear D. Germline lookup yields CDR1 SEHNR and CDR2 FQNEAQ (reference sequence). The CDR3 spans 13 residues. The V and J ends lost 2 bases and 7 bases respectively, with 12 bases between them. The CDR3 is CASSLQSLREQYF. The CDR3 DNA sequence: TGTGCCAGCAGCTTACAAAGCTTGCGGGAGCAGTACTTC.

The chain couples TRBV4-1 to TRBJ2-3; D perhaps matches TRBD2 (6 bases). Per the germline V gene, CDR1 is MGHRA and CDR2 is YSYEKL. With 1 base removed from V and 10 bases from J, the gap between germline ends came to 12 bases. CDR3 length equals 13 residues. The CDR3 spells CASSQAWASAQYF. The CDR3 DNA reads as TGCGCCAGCAGCCAAGCGTGGGCTAGCGCGCAGTATTTT.

The CDR3 bases are TGTGCCAGTAGTATAATGGGACAGGTTGATAGCAATCAGCCCCAGCATTTT. It encodes CASSIMGQVDSNQPQHF. V usage is TRBV19 and J usage is TRBJ1-5; TRBD1 aligns across 8 bases. CDR1 and CDR2 (germline): LNHDA, SQIVND (reference sequence). The CDR3 is 17 amino acids. V trimming: 2 bases; J trimming: 0 bases; junction bases outside the gene matches: 6. The full variable domain, with the rest looked up from reference TRBV19 and TRBJ1-5, is DGGITQSPKYLFRKEGQNVTLSCEQNLNHDAMYWYRQDPGQGLRLIYYSQIVNDFQKGDIAEGYSVSREKKESFPLTVTSAQKNPTAFYLCASSIMGQVDSNQPQHFGDGTRLSIL.

The chain couples TRBV21-1 to TRBJ2-1; the table's D call, TRBD2, has no DNA check behind it. TRBV21-1 constitutes a pseudogene. The CDR3 contains 14 residues. The chain's CDR3 is CASNGLSQGGEQFF. In DNA form, the CDR3 reads TGTGCCAGCAACGGATTATCTCAGGGAGGGGAGCAGTTCTTC.

The J gene is TRBJ2-3, the V gene TRBV2; tentatively, D is TRBD2 (6 bases). The CDR3 runs to 15 residues. Trimming took off 2 bases at V and 0 bases at J, with 9 bases between the two ends. Germline V gives CDR1 SNHLY, CDR2 FYNNEI. CDR3 loop: CASSELLASTDTQYF. CDR3 nucleotide sequence: TGTGCCAGCAGTGAATTACTAGCAAGCACAGATACGCAGTATTTT.

This clone was detected many times. The chain couples TRBV6-6 to TRBJ1-5, with 7 bases identical to TRBD1. The CDR3 extends over 14 amino acids. Germline assignment: CDR1 MNHNY and CDR2 SVGAGI (reference sequence). V gave up 4 bases and J gave up 6 bases; unmatched junction bases: 6. CDR3 DNA sequence: TGTGCCAGCAGTTTTGGACAGGAGGCTCAGCCCCAGCATTTT. Translation: CASSFGQEAQPQHF.

The V gene is TRBV7-2, the J gene TRBJ1-3; no reliable D call. The germline CDR1 and CDR2 sequences are SGHTA and FQGNSA. V was cut by 4 bases and J by 1 base, with 17 bases left in between. CDR3 length equals 17 residues. This chain's CDR3 is CASSSSSPVGSGNTIYF. In DNA form, the CDR3 reads TGTGCCAGCAGCTCCTCTTCCCCCGTCGGGTCTGGAAACACCATATATTTT. Full variable domain (remainder filled in from reference TRBV7-2 and TRBJ1-3): GAGVSQSPSNKVTEKGKDVELRCDPISGHTALYWYRQSLGQGLEFLIYFQGNSAPDKSGLPSDRFSAERTGGSVSTLTIQRTQQEDSAVYLCASSSSSPVGSGNTIYFGEGSWLTVV.

The chain joins TRBV11-3 to TRBJ2-7; 10 bases are shared with TRBD2. There are 17 residues in the CDR3. The germline V gene has CDR1 SGHNT and CDR2 YENEEA. V trimming: 5 bases; J trimming: 3 bases; junction bases outside the gene matches: 13. The CDR3: CASSPIQASGSFYEQYF. The CDR3 DNA follows: TGTGCCAGCAGCCCTATCCAGGCTAGCGGGAGTTTCTACGAGCAGTACTTC.

V gene TRBV7-2 combines with J gene TRBJ2-5, with 10 bases fitting TRBD2. This CDR3 spans 14 amino acids. The ends lost 8 bases at V and 6 bases at J; junction bases unmatched: 9. CDR1 and CDR2 (germline): SGHTA, FQGNSA. CDR3 DNA: TGTGCCAGCTCTCTAGCGGGAGTTCGGAAGACCCAGTACTTC. Residues: CASSLAGVRKTQYF.

The CDR3 protein is CASIGQGGYGYTF. The CDR3 DNA sequence: TGTGCCAGCATCGGACAGGGGGGCTATGGCTACACCTTC. The chain couples TRBV28 to TRBJ1-2; 10 nucleotides align to TRBD1. Germline values: CDR1 MDHEN, CDR2 SYDVKM. Trimming cost V 7 bases and J 4 bases; bases outside gene matches: 3. The CDR3 spans 13 residues.

This clone was observed a single time. The chain recombines TRBV6-1 with TRBJ1-2; perhaps TRBD1 as D (6 bases). The germline CDR1 and CDR2 sequences are MNHNS and SASEGT. Deletions cut 1 base from V and 4 bases from J, with 16 bases between. The length of the CDR3 is 16 residues. In DNA form, the CDR3 reads TGTGCCAGCAGTGAAGAGTCAGGGGCGAAGGGCTATGGCTACACCTTC. It translates to CASSEESGAKGYGYTF.

The V gene is TRBV5-4, the J gene TRBJ2-3, with 8 bases matching TRBD2. V lost 0 bases, J lost 1 base, and 7 bases stayed unmatched. Per germline, CDR1 SGHNT and CDR2 YYREEE (reference sequence). CDR3 length: 17 residues. The CDR3 reads CASSLGFGRAGTDTQYF. DNA of the CDR3: TGTGCCAGCAGCTTGGGGTTCGGGAGGGCCGGCACAGATACGCAGTATTTT.

The chain has TRBV30 and TRBJ2-2; 7 nucleotides align to TRBD1. The length of the CDR3 is 15 residues. From germline, CDR1 is GTSNPN and CDR2 SVGIG (reference sequence). V gave up 2 bases and J gave up 6 bases; unmatched junction bases: 9. CDR3 amino acids: CAWSFLRGQAGELFF. The CDR3 nucleotides are TGTGCCTGGAGTTTTCTAAGGGGGCAAGCCGGGGAGCTGTTTTTT.

This chain joins TRBV30 and TRBJ2-5, with 8 bases aligning to TRBD2. The CDR3 extends over 13 amino acids. The trim removed 2 bases at V and 5 bases at J, leaving 4 bases unmatched. Germline V gene data show CDR1 as GTSNPN and CDR2 as SVGIG (reference sequence). CDR3 in amino acids: CAWSTSGGETQYF. CDR3 in DNA: TGTGCCTGGAGTACGTCGGGGGGGGAGACCCAGTACTTC. The whole variable domain, filled in from reference TRBV30 and TRBJ2-5, reads SQTIHQWPATLVQPVGSPLSLECTVEGTSNPNLYWYRQAAGRGLQLLFYSVGIGQISSEVPQNLSASRPQDRQFILSSKKLLLSDSGFYLCAWSTSGGETQYFGPGTRLLVL.

The chain links TRBV10-3 to TRBJ1-5; D remains ambiguous. With 0 bases removed from V and 9 bases from J, the gap between germline ends came to 9 bases. This CDR3 has 13 amino acids. The germline gives CDR1 ENHRY, CDR2 SYGVKD. CDR3 residues: CAISESEVRPQHF. As DNA, the CDR3 is TGTGCCATCAGTGAGTCGGAGGTACGGCCCCAGCATTTT.

This clone was recorded only once. The chain has TRBV10-3 and TRBJ1-1; 9 positions agree with TRBD1. CDR1 is ENHRY and CDR2 is SYGVKD in the germline V gene. The CDR3 spans 14 residues. The ends lost 6 bases at V and 6 bases at J; junction bases unmatched: 8. The CDR3 spells CAISPGQGVPEAFF. The CDR3 nucleotides are TGTGCCATCAGCCCGGGACAGGGTGTCCCTGAAGCTTTCTTT.

CDR3 sequence reads: CASSITGTVRGETQYF. CDR3 coding DNA: TGTGCCAGCAGCATCACCGGGACAGTGAGGGGAGAGACCCAGTACTTC. The chain employs TRBV7-9 and TRBJ2-5, with 7 bases that match TRBD1. This CDR3 comprises 16 residues. Germline V gene lookup returns CDR1 SEHNR and CDR2 FQNEAQ (reference sequence). Trimming took 5 bases from V and 4 from J; bases not matched to a gene: 13.

V and J are TRBV28 and TRBJ2-7; the match to TRBD1 covers 8 bases. The CDR3 extends over 13 amino acids. Trimming took 6 bases from V and 3 from J; bases not matched to a gene: 4. CDR1 MDHEN and CDR2 SYDVKM come from the germline V gene. The CDR3, as DNA: TGTGCCAGCAGGCGTACAGGGGGCTACGAGCAGTACTTC. Translating gives CASRRTGGYEQYF.

V gene TRBV9 combines with J gene TRBJ2-7; 10 nucleotides line up with TRBD1. This CDR3 comprises 15 residues. V gave up 7 bases and J gave up 3 bases; unmatched junction bases: 10. Germline CDR1 and CDR2: SGDLS and YYNGEE. The CDR3 spells CASSKRWTGGYEQYF. The CDR3 bases are TGTGCCAGCTCAAAAAGGTGGACAGGGGGCTACGAGCAGTACTTC.

This rearrangement joins TRBV29-1 to TRBJ2-3; 8 bases match TRBD2. CDR3 length equals 13 residues. V gave up 7 bases and J gave up 5 bases; unmatched junction bases: 8. CDR1 is SQVTM, CDR2 ANQGSEA, per germline. As DNA, the CDR3 is TGCAGCGCCGAAAGCGGGAGTCAAGATACGCAGTATTTT. Encoded protein: CSAESGSQDTQYF.

The V and J genes are TRBV11-3 and TRBJ2-7, with 9 nucleotides matching TRBD1. Germline V gives CDR1 SGHNT, CDR2 YENEEA. The V and J ends lost 5 bases and 5 bases, in that order; junction bases with no gene match: 10. The CDR3 spans 15 residues. The DNA of the CDR3 is TGTGCCAGCAGCGTGGGACAGGGCTCGATGGACGAGCAGTACTTC. Residues: CASSVGQGSMDEQYF. The complete variable domain, with remaining parts taken from reference TRBV11-3 and TRBJ2-7, reads EAGVVQSPRYKIIEKKQPVAFWCNPISGHNTLYWYLQNLGQGPELLIRYENEEAVDDSQLPKDRFSAERLKGVDSTLKIQPAELGDSAVYLCASSVGQGSMDEQYFGPGTRLTVT.

The chain recombines TRBV6-1 with TRBJ2-5, with a tentative D call TRBD1 (6 bases). The CDR3 spans 14 residues. The germline gives CDR1 MNHNS, CDR2 SASEGT. The germline V and J ends were trimmed by 9 bases and 2 bases, with 16 bases remaining between them. The CDR3 DNA reads TGTGCCAGTCTAACAGGGTCCGGGCAAGAGACCCAGTACTTC. This translates into CASLTGSGQETQYF.

V usage is TRBV4-1 and J usage is TRBJ2-2; 11 nucleotides match TRBD2. From germline, CDR1 is MGHRA and CDR2 YSYEKL. V lost 0 bases to trimming and J lost 7 bases; unmatched junction nucleotides: 4. The length of the CDR3 is 16 residues. The CDR3 reads CASSQELAGGFGELFF. The DNA of the CDR3 is TGCGCCAGCAGCCAAGAATTAGCGGGAGGGTTCGGGGAGCTGTTTTTT.

The V call is TRBV5-6, the J call TRBJ2-7, with unresolved D. With 7 bases removed from V and 13 bases from J, the gap between germline ends came to 18 bases. The CDR3 sequence is 11 residues long. The germline V gene has CDR1 SGHDT and CDR2 YYEEEE. The CDR3 spells CASLPARHRYF. In DNA form, the CDR3 reads TGTGCCAGCCTTCCGGCCAGACACCGCTACTTC.